Following are 29 T cell receptor beta chains from one sample sequenced in a study of cytomegalovirus exposure and HLA in healthy donors. PCR was performed using 60 Vbeta and 13 Jbeta primers. The protocol was immunoSEQ multiplex PCR, while the TCRdb copy is restricted to in-frame clones and leaves out a portion. The repertoire has approximately 98,000 clones, 75% to 85% of them found once; the top ten carry roughly 9.8%. The sequenced sample was PBMCs. All receptors come from a young man in good health and CMV-seropositive.

The V and J genes are TRBV27 and TRBJ1-1; D may be TRBD1 (5 bases). The CDR3 totals 12 residues. Trimming took 5 bases from V and 10 from J, leaving 14 bases between them. Germline CDR1 and CDR2: MNHEY and SMNVEV (reference sequence). This CDR3 is CASSIDKGVAFF. CDR3 nucleotide sequence: TGTGCCAGCAGTATCGACAAAGGGGTAGCTTTCTTT.

The chain has TRBV27 and TRBJ1-5, with D maybe TRBD1 (6 bases). This CDR3 contains 15 residues. The germline V gene encodes CDR1 MNHEY and CDR2 SMNVEV (reference sequence). The V gene lost 1 base and the J gene lost 6 bases, with 13 bases spanning the gap. CDR3 sequence: CASSLLGAFGQPQHF. The CDR3 coding sequence is TGTGCCAGCAGTTTATTGGGGGCGTTCGGTCAGCCCCAGCATTTT.

The chain recombines TRBV7-2 with TRBJ2-2, with D unresolved. Between the trimmed V and J ends, which lost 1 base and 6 bases, there was a span of 9 bases. CDR1 is SGHTA and CDR2 is FQGNSA in the germline V gene. The CDR3 has 14 amino acids. The CDR3 DNA sequence: TGTGCCAGCAGCTTAGTGGTTCCGGCCGGGGAGCTGTTTTTT. Encoded protein: CASSLVVPAGELFF.

The V call is TRBV11-3, the J call TRBJ2-5, with no clear D. This CDR3 region has 14 residues. Per the germline V gene, CDR1 is SGHNT and CDR2 is YENEEA. V was cut by 5 bases and J by 1 base, with 11 bases left in between. The CDR3 DNA sequence: TGTGCCAGCAGCCTCGGCAGCGTCCAAGAGACCCAGTACTTC. Protein product: CASSLGSVQETQYF.

The chain recombines TRBV5-1 with TRBJ2-7, with 7 bases that match TRBD1. The CDR3 has 15 residues. The V gene's germline CDR1 is SGHRS and CDR2 YFSETQ. V lost 4 bases, J lost 1 base, and 8 bases stayed unmatched. CDR3 coding DNA: TGCGCCAGCAGCCCAGGGGACAGAGATTCCTACGAGCAGTACTTC. This translates into CASSPGDRDSYEQYF.

The V gene is TRBV7-9, the J gene TRBJ2-7; 9 bases fit TRBD1. Germline CDR1 and CDR2: SEHNR and FQNEAQ (reference sequence). Trimming cost V 4 bases and J 2 bases; bases outside gene matches: 9. The CDR3 covers 16 residues. The chain's CDR3 is CASSSTTGGRTYEQYF. DNA of the CDR3: TGTGCCAGCAGCTCGACCACAGGGGGCCGAACCTACGAGCAGTACTTC. Combining the CDR3 with reference TRBV7-9 and TRBJ2-7 gives the whole variable domain DTGVSQNPRHKITKRGQNVTFRCDPISEHNRLYWYRQTLGQGPEFLTYFQNEAQLEKSRLLSDRFSAERPKGSFSTLEIQRTEQGDSAMYLCASSSTTGGRTYEQYFGPGTRLTVT.

This chain's CDR3 is CASSHTDPGELFF. In DNA form, the CDR3 reads TGTGCCAGCAGCCACACCGATCCCGGGGAGCTGTTTTTT. This chain uses TRBV7-9 with TRBJ2-2; the D is unclear. V lost 5 bases and J lost 6, with 10 bases in between. Germline V gene lookup returns CDR1 SEHNR and CDR2 FQNEAQ (reference sequence). The CDR3 contains 13 residues.

The CDR3 is CASSYTNGQGLNEQYF. Written as DNA, the CDR3 is TGTGCCAGCAGTTACACCAATGGACAGGGTTTGAACGAGCAGTACTTC. The chain combines TRBV6-5 with TRBJ2-5, with 8 positions matching TRBD1. The J call may be in error: the DNA end matches TRBJ2-7 better. This CDR3 spans 16 amino acids. Germline V gene sequence: CDR1 MNHEY, CDR2 SVGAGI.

This chain links TRBV6-1 with TRBJ2-1; D perhaps matches TRBD2 (6 bases). V was shortened by 2 bases and J by 9 bases, with 11 bases between the two germline ends. The CDR3 extends over 13 amino acids. CDR1 MNHNS and CDR2 SASEGT come from the germline V gene. In DNA, the CDR3 is TGTGCCAGCAGTGAATTGGTGGAGGGTGAGCAGTTCTTC. Protein product: CASSELVEGEQFF.

Concerning this clone itself: Sequence at one end of the junction differs from germline and may be a read error. V and J are TRBV15 and TRBJ1-1, with D hard to call. This CDR3 spans 13 amino acids. Germline values: CDR1 LNHNV, CDR2 YYDKDF (reference sequence). The DNA of the CDR3 is TGTGCCACCAGCCGAGACTTGAACACTGAAGCTTTCTTT. The encoded protein is CATSRDLNTEAFF.

The chain combines TRBV4-1 with TRBJ1-5; a possible D gene is TRBD1 (6 bases). Between the trimmed V and J ends, which lost 5 bases and 3 bases, there was a span of 20 bases. In germline, CDR1 is MGHRA, CDR2 YSYEKL. The CDR3 consists of 17 residues. The CDR3 DNA reads as TGCGCCAGCAGCTACTCAAACGGGACACAGTTCAATCAGCCCCAGCATTTT. This translates into CASSYSNGTQFNQPQHF.

The V and J genes are TRBV13 and TRBJ2-1; 11 nucleotides match TRBD2. This CDR3 is 16 amino acids long. CDR1 and CDR2 (germline): PRHDT, FYEKMQ (reference sequence). Trimming at V came to 0 bases and at J to 2 bases, leaving 0 bases not matched to a gene. CDR3 DNA: TGTGCCAGCAGCTTAGGGACTAGCGGGGCCTACAATGAGCAGTTCTTC. This gives the protein CASSLGTSGAYNEQFF.

This chain connects TRBV4-1 to TRBJ1-2, with D possibly TRBD1 on 6 matching bases. V lost 0 bases and J lost 0, with 26 bases in between. Germline CDR1 is MGHRA and CDR2 is YSYEKL. The CDR3 has 21 amino acids. CDR3 sequence (DNA): TGCGCCAGCAGCCAAGACAACGCTGGATATCCAGGGGACACAACTAACTATGGCTACACCTTC. It specifies CASSQDNAGYPGDTTNYGYTF.

V usage is TRBV5-1 and J usage is TRBJ2-1; 14 bases agree with TRBD2. Germline lookup yields CDR1 SGHRS and CDR2 YFSETQ. With 0 bases clipped from V and 6 bases from J, the junction kept 2 bases outside the gene matches. This CDR3 region has 16 residues. The CDR3 loop reads CASSLEGLAGVNEQFF. The CDR3 DNA reads TGCGCCAGCAGCTTGGAGGGACTAGCGGGGGTCAATGAGCAGTTCTTC. Combining the CDR3 with reference TRBV5-1 and TRBJ2-1 gives the whole variable domain KAGVTQTPRYLIKTRGQQVTLSCSPISGHRSVSWYQQTPGQGLQFLFEYFSETQRNKGNFPGRFSGRQFSNSRSEMNVSTLELGDSALYLCASSLEGLAGVNEQFFGPGTRLTVL.

In this sample, this clone turned up a few times. The chain uses TRBV6-1 and TRBJ1-1; 7 nucleotides agree with TRBD1. Germline CDR1 and CDR2: MNHNS and SASEGT. V was pared by 6 bases and J by 3 bases, with 4 bases of the junction left unmatched. This CDR3 is 13 amino acids long. CDR3 loop: CASRQGWDTEAFF. The CDR3 bases are TGTGCCAGCAGACAGGGGTGGGACACTGAAGCTTTCTTT.

The V gene is TRBV30, the J gene TRBJ2-1; 7 bases are shared with TRBD1. Looked up from germline, CDR1 is GTSNPN and CDR2 is SVGIG (reference sequence). The CDR3 has 12 amino acids. The CDR3 sequence is CARTGARNEQFF. CDR3 sequence (DNA): TGTGCGCGGACAGGAGCCCGCAATGAGCAGTTCTTC.

J is TRBJ2-2 and V is TRBV28, with TRBD2 identical over 10 bases. There are 13 residues in the CDR3. V lost 11 bases, J lost 6 bases, and 6 bases stayed unmatched. Germline V gene lookup returns CDR1 MDHEN and CDR2 SYDVKM. This CDR3 is CASVAGGPGELFF. The CDR3 DNA is TGTGCCTCGGTAGCGGGGGGTCCCGGGGAGCTGTTTTTT.

The V gene is TRBV4-1, the J gene TRBJ1-6, with a tentative D call TRBD1 (5 bases). The CDR3 runs to 16 residues. The V end lost 1 base, the J end lost 10 bases, and 17 bases lay between the germline ends. Germline values: CDR1 MGHRA, CDR2 YSYEKL. This CDR3 is CASSQVGAIGRSPLHF. The CDR3 nucleotides read TGCGCCAGCAGCCAAGTTGGGGCAATTGGCAGATCACCCCTCCACTTT.

This clone was counted a single time. This chain uses TRBV4-2 with TRBJ2-1, with 11 bases lining up with TRBD2. This CDR3 is built from 16 residues. Germline-derived CDR1 and CDR2 are LGHNA and YNFKEQ. Losses at the gene ends were 2 bases for V and 5 bases for J; bases not matched to a gene: 5. The CDR3 is CASSQRASGGNNEQFF. For the CDR3, the DNA is TGTGCCAGCAGCCAACGCGCTAGCGGGGGGAACAATGAGCAGTTCTTC.

The chain joins TRBV6-1 to TRBJ1-1; D gene unclear. The ends were cut back, 4 bases at V and 3 bases at J, with 15 bases in the middle. This CDR3 spans 15 amino acids. Germline V CDR1 and CDR2: MNHNS, SASEGT. The CDR3 DNA sequence: TGTGCCAGCAGTGCTGGAGGAGGGCTGTACACTGAAGCTTTCTTT. Translation: CASSAGGGLYTEAFF.

A single count supports this clone. CDR3 bases: TGTGCCGGGACAGGGCCAACTAATGAAAAACTGTTTTTT. The encoded protein is CAGTGPTNEKLFF. The rearrangement uses TRBV30 and TRBJ1-4; 9 bases line up with TRBD1. CDR3 length equals 13 residues. V lost 8 bases, J lost 0 bases, and 1 base stayed unmatched. CDR1 and CDR2 from the germline V gene are GTSNPN and SVGIG (reference sequence).

This sequence joins TRBV6-6 and TRBJ1-1; D is uncertain. Per the germline V gene, CDR1 is MNHNY and CDR2 is SVGAGI (reference sequence). Between the trimmed V and J ends, which lost 5 bases and 0 bases, there was a span of 10 bases. This CDR3 region has 14 residues. The CDR3 sequence is CASSPRRMNTEAFF. In DNA, the CDR3 is TGTGCCAGCAGTCCCCGCAGAATGAACACTGAAGCTTTCTTT.

This clone was seen a few times. The V gene is TRBV19, the J gene TRBJ2-5, with 8 bases fitting TRBD1. There are 16 residues in the CDR3. The germline V gene encodes CDR1 LNHDA and CDR2 SQIVND (reference sequence). With 3 bases clipped from V and 5 bases from J, the junction kept 11 bases outside the gene matches. The CDR3 region has the DNA TGTGCCAGTAGTATGGTGGTTGGACAGGGTGGGGAGACCCAGTACTTC. Amino acids: CASSMVVGQGGETQYF. Complete variable domain (other parts from reference TRBV19 and TRBJ2-5): DGGITQSPKYLFRKEGQNVTLSCEQNLNHDAMYWYRQDPGQGLRLIYYSQIVNDFQKGDIAEGYSVSREKKESFPLTVTSAQKNPTAFYLCASSMVVGQGGETQYFGPGTRLLVL.

This sequence joins TRBV28 and TRBJ2-5; D remains unclear. The CDR3 runs 15 residues. Deletions cut 5 bases from V and 1 base from J, with 14 bases between. Germline loops: CDR1 MDHEN, CDR2 SYDVKM. CDR3 amino acids: CASSPPRSLQETQYF. The CDR3 bases are TGTGCCAGCAGTCCCCCCCGGAGTCTCCAAGAGACCCAGTACTTC. The whole variable domain, filled in from reference TRBV28 and TRBJ2-5, reads DVKVTQSSRYLVKRTGEKVFLECVQDMDHENMFWYRQDPGLGLRLIYFSYDVKMKEKGDIPEGYSVSREKKERFSLILESASTNQTSMYLCASSPPRSLQETQYFGPGTRLLVL.

The chain joins TRBV11-2 to TRBJ2-1; TRBD2 matches 8 bases. CDR1 is SGHAT and CDR2 is FQNNGV in the germline V gene. This CDR3 contains 14 residues. V shed 1 base and J 5 bases; nucleotides not matched to a gene: 1. DNA of the CDR3: TGTGCCAGCAGCTTAGTACTAGCGGACAATGAGCAGTTCTTC. Its protein product is CASSLVLADNEQFF.

This chain joins TRBV7-9 and TRBJ1-6, with D possibly matching TRBD1 (6 bases). CDR1 is SEHNR and CDR2 is FQNEAQ in the germline V gene (reference sequence). The CDR3 is made up of 15 amino acids. V was trimmed by 5 bases and J by 9 bases, leaving 17 bases between them. The chain's CDR3 is CASSPVGGPGSPLHF. The CDR3 DNA reads as TGTGCCAGCAGCCCCGTGGGGGGGCCCGGTTCACCCCTCCACTTT.

This clone was found a few times. The CDR3 loop is CASSPTIAGNYGYTF. CDR3 bases: TGTGCCAGCAGTCCGACGATAGCGGGGAACTATGGCTACACCTTC. This chain links TRBV6-5 with TRBJ1-2; no clear D. The V and J ends lost 5 bases and 2 bases respectively, with 15 bases between them. The CDR3 loop spans 15 amino acids. Germline V CDR1 and CDR2: MNHEY, SVGAGI.

A few counts support this clone. The gene calls are TRBV27 and TRBJ2-7, with TRBD2 as a possible D gene (5 bases). CDR1 and CDR2 from the germline V gene are MNHEY and SMNVEV (reference sequence). The CDR3 totals 13 residues. The V end was cut by 4 bases, the J end by 3 bases, with 10 bases between. In nucleotides, the CDR3 is TGTGCCAGCAGTTGGGGAGAGAACTACGAGCAGTACTTC. Its protein product is CASSWGENYEQYF.

This chain uses TRBV18 with TRBJ2-4, with 11 bases identical to TRBD2. The germline gives CDR1 KGHSH, CDR2 LQKENI. The CDR3 is made up of 16 amino acids. V lost 3 bases, J lost 8 bases, and 9 bases stayed unmatched. CDR3 nucleotide sequence: TGTGCCAGCTCACCCCCGGGAACTAGCGGGGGTGACATTCAGTACTTC. Translation: CASSPPGTSGGDIQYF.